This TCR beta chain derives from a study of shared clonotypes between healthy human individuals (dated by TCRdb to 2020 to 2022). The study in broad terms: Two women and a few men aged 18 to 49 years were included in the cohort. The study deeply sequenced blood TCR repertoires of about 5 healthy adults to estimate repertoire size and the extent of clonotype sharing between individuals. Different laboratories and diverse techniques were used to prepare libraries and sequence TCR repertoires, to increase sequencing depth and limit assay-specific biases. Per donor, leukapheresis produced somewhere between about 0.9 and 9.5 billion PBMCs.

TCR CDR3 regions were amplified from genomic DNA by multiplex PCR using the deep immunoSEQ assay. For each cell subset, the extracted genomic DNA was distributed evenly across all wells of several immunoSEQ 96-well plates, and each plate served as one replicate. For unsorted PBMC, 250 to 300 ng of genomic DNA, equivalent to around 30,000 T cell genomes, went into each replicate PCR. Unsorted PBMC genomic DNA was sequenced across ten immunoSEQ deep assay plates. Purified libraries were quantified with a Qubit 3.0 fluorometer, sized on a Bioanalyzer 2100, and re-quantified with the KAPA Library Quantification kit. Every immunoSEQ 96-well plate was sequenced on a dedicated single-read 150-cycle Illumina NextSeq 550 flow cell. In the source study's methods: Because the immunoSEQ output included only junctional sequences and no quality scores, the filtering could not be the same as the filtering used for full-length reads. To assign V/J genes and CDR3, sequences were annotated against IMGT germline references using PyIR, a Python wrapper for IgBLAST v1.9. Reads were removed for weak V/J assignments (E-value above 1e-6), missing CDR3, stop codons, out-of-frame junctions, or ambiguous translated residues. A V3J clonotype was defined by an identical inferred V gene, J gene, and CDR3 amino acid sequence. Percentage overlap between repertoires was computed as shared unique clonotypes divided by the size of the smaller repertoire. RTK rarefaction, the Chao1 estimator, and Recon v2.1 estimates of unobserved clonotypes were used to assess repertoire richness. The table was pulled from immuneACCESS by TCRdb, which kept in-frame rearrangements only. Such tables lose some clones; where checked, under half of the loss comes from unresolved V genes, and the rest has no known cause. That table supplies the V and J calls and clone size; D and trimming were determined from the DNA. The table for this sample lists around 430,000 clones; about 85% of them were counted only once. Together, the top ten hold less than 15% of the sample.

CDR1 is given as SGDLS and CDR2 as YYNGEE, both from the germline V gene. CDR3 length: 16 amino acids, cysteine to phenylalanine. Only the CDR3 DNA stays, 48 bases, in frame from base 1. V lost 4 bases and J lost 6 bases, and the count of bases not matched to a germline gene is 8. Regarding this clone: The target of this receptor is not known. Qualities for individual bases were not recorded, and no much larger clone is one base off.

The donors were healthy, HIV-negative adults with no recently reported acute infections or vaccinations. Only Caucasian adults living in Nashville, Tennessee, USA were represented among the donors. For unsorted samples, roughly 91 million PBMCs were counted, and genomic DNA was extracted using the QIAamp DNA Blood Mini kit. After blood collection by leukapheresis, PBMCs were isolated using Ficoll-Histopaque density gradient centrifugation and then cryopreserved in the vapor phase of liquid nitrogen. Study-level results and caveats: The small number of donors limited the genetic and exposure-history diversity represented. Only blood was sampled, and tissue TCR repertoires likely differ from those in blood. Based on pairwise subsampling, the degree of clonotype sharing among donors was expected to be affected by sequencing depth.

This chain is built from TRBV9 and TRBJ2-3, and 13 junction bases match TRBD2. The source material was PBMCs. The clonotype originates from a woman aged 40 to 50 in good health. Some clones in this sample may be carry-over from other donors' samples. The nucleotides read TGTGCCAGCAGCCACGGACTAGCGGGAGCGTCGGATACGCAGTATTTT. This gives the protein CASSHGLAGASDTQYF.